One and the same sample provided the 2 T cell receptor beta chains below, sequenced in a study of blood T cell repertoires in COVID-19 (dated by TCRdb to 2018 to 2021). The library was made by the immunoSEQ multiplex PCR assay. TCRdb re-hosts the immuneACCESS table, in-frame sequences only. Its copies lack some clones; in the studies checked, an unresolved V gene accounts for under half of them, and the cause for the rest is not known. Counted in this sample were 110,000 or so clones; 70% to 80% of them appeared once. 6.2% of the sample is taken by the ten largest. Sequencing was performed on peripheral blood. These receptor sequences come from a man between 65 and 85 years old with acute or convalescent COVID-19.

CDR3 loop: CASSIVEVQPQHF. In DNA form, the CDR3 reads TGTGCCAGTAGTATAGTTGAGGTTCAGCCCCAGCATTTT. The chain is built from TRBV19 and TRBJ1-5; the D is unclear. V shed 1 base and J shed 6 bases, with 7 bases lying between them. Germline V CDR1 and CDR2: LNHDA, SQIVND (reference sequence). CDR3 length: 13 amino acids.

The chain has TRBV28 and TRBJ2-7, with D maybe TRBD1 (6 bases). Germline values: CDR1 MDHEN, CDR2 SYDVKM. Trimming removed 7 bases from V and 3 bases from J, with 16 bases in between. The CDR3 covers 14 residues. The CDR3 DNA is TGTGCCAGCACACGGTCGGGACAAAGCTACGAGCAGTACTTC. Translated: CASTRSGQSYEQYF.